The clone carrying this TCR beta chain appeared a few times. What it binds is not known. Quantitative 5'-RACE was performed with molecular barcodes, and it yielded the TCR beta libraries. One entry per CDR3 protein results from TCRdb running MiXCR on the 5' RACE reads. Of around 480,000 distinct CDR3 sequences in the sample, roughly 15% were seen once. These data come from a study of CD8 T cells in ankylosing spondylitis. Points from the study as a whole: Reportedly, matched ankylosing spondylitis synovial fluid was significantly enriched for disease-linked clones. A CD8+ phenotype characterized the disease-linked clones, which were relatively rare in peripheral blood. There were earlier reports of some motif variants in reactive arthritis synovial fluid and blood. For ankylosing spondylitis blood, a TCR beta motif of under 10 highly homologous variants appeared characteristic.

This CDR3 comprises 15 residues. J was trimmed by 2 bases and V by 4 bases; bases with no gene match: 4. The germline gives CDR1 SGHAT, CDR2 FQNNGV. The sequence derives from a male donor with ankylosing spondylitis. The rearrangement joins TRBV11-2 to TRBJ2-1; 8 bases are a match to TRBD2. The sequenced sample consisted of blood, either unsorted or a sorted T cell fraction (not recorded which). The CDR3 bases are TGTGCCAGCAGCTCGGGACTAGGTACCTACAATGAGCAGTTCTTC. It encodes CASSSGLGTYNEQFF.